The rows below give T cell receptor beta chains drawn from one sample of a study of T cell responses to AZD1222 COVID-19 vaccine. Using immunoSEQ multiplex PCR, the repertoire was profiled, and TCRdb retains in-frame clones only, with some absent. The sample includes fewer than 150,000 clones, over 75% of them seen just once. Sequencing was performed on peripheral blood, taken on day 0 of AZD1222 vaccination. The receptors come from an adult in good health. Each CDR3 is given with its conserved first and last residue. D genes are given only for firm matches. Expanded clones get a size class; other rows say once, few or many, or leave the size out.

d_call	j_call	cdr3_length	clone_size	v_call	cdr3_nt	cdr3_aa
-	TRBJ2-3	16	-	TRBV7-8	TGTGCCAGCAGCTTAGCGCGGGTGGCTAGCACAGATACGCAGTATTTT	CASSLARVASTDTQYF
-	TRBJ2-1	15	-	TRBV6-5	TGTGCCAGCAGCACGCCGGGTTTGGGGTTGACTGAGCAGTTCTTC	CASSTPGLGLTEQFF
-	TRBJ2-7	16	-	TRBV12-2	TGTGCAAGTCACCCCCGGGACAGGGGAAGAGTTAATGAGCAGTACTTC	CASHPRDRGRVNEQYF
-	TRBJ1-4	16	-	TRBV6-2/TRBV6-3	TGTGCCAGCAGTCTCCGGGGCGGCGGCACTAATGAAAAACTGTTTTTT	CASSLRGGGTNEKLFF
TRBD1	TRBJ1-1	14	-	TRBV10-3	TGTGCCATCAGGCAAGCAGGGGGGGGAACTGAAGCTTTCTTT	CAIRQAGGGTEAFF
-	TRBJ1-4	15	once	TRBV9	TGTGCCAGCAGCCCCCAGTGGGCGGGGAACGAAAAACTGTTTTTT	CASSPQWAGNEKLFF
-	TRBJ1-6	13	-	TRBV7-2	TGTGCCAGCAGCTTGACCGGGGACCGCGCCCTCCACTTT	CASSLTGDRALHF
-	TRBJ1-1	12	-	TRBV3-1/TRBV3-2	TGTGCCAGCAGCCAAGATCTCTCTGAAGCTTTCTTT	CASSQDLSEAFF
TRBD1	TRBJ1-2	14	-	TRBV19	TGTGCCAGTAGTAGGGGACAGACTAACTATGGCTACACCTTC	CASSRGQTNYGYTF
TRBD1	TRBJ2-6	17	-	TRBV7-2	TGTGCCAGCAGCTTACTACCAGGGGGCTCGGGGGCCAACGTCCTGACTTTC	CASSLLPGGSGANVLTF
-	TRBJ2-4	17	-	TRBV2	TGTGCCGGGGAAAAGGCCATTGGGGGGCCAGACAAAAACATTCAGTACTTC	CAGEKAIGGPDKNIQYF
TRBD1	TRBJ1-2	15	-	TRBV29-1	TGCAGCGCATGGGGTGGACAGGGAGTGCACTATGGCTACACCTTC	CSAWGGQGVHYGYTF
TRBD1	TRBJ2-2	14	-	TRBV5-1	TGCGCCAGCAGCCCGGACAGGGCCATCGGGGAGCTGTTTTTT	CASSPDRAIGELFF
TRBD2	TRBJ2-1	19	-	TRBV5-1	TGCGCCAGCAGCTTGGCGGGGCTAGCGGGAGGAAGCTCCTACAATGAGCAGTTCTTC	CASSLAGLAGGSSYNEQFF
-	TRBJ2-5	13	-	TRBV10-1	TGCGCCTCCTATAGGGGACACCAAGAGACCCAGTACTTC	CASYRGHQETQYF
TRBD1	TRBJ1-3	14	-	TRBV10-2	TGCGCCAGCAGAAGGACAGGGGCTGGAAACACCATATATTTT	CASRRTGAGNTIYF
-	TRBJ2-1	15	-	TRBV11-3	TGTGCCAGCAGCTTAGGGGGGGATAGCTTCAATGAGCAGTTCTTC	CASSLGGDSFNEQFF
-	TRBJ2-1	14	-	TRBV7-3	TGTGCCAGCAGCTTAGGGGTAAACAGCAATGAGCAGTTCTTC	CASSLGVNSNEQFF
-	TRBJ2-5	14	-	TRBV5-1	TGCGCCAGCAGCTTGGATACTGGAAAAGAGACCCAGTACTTC	CASSLDTGKETQYF
-	TRBJ1-2	14	-	TRBV11-3	TGTGCCAGCAGCTTAAGGACGATTAACTATGGCTACACCTTC	CASSLRTINYGYTF
TRBD1	TRBJ1-3	16	-	TRBV9	TGTGCCAGCAGCGTTGGACAGGGGGCGCTTGGAAACACCATATATTTT	CASSVGQGALGNTIYF
-	TRBJ1-4	18	-	TRBV30	TGTGCCTGGAGTCAGACCCCAGGGGTGACTTCAACTAATGAAAAACTGTTTTTT	CAWSQTPGVTSTNEKLFF
TRBD2	TRBJ2-7	16	once	TRBV4-1	TGCGCCAGCAGCCAAGCATCCGGGACTAGCACGGCCGAGCAGTACTTC	CASSQASGTSTAEQYF
TRBD1	TRBJ2-1	17	-	TRBV5-1	TGCGCCAGCAGCTCGTTGACGGGACAGGTCTCGGTTGGGGAGCAGTTCTTC	CASSSLTGQVSVGEQFF
-	TRBJ2-1	13	-	TRBV6-4	TGTGCCAGCAGTGAATCGGGGGTGAATGAGCAGTTCTTC	CASSESGVNEQFF
TRBD2	TRBJ2-7	14	once	TRBV7-7	TGTGCCAGCAGCTTAGATCTTAGCGGGCGCGAGCAGTACTTC	CASSLDLSGREQYF
-	TRBJ2-7	17	few	TRBV6-6	TGTGCCAGCAGTCGTCGAGGGGGGGCCCTAGGCCCCTACGAGCAGTACTTC	CASSRRGGALGPYEQYF
-	TRBJ2-3	12	-	TRBV11-3	TGTGCCAGCAGCTTCAGGGTAAATACGCAGTATTTT	CASSFRVNTQYF
-	TRBJ2-1	13	-	TRBV5-1	TGCGCCAGCAGCAAACCGATCCCATGGGAGCAGTTCTTC	CASSKPIPWEQFF
-	TRBJ2-3	14	-	TRBV11-3	TGTGCCAGCAGCCCCGGAGGGGAGACAGATACGCAGTATTTT	CASSPGGETDTQYF
-	TRBJ1-5	19	-	TRBV21-1	TGTGCCAGCAGCAAAGGGAGGGAGTGCTCAGGGTTTAGCAATCAGCCCCAGCATTTT	CASSKGRECSGFSNQPQHF
-	TRBJ2-7	13	-	TRBV3-1/TRBV3-2	TGTGCCAGCAGCCAAGCGGATTACTACGAGCAGTACTTC	CASSQADYYEQYF
-	TRBJ2-6	18	-	TRBV30	TGTGCCTGGAATAACCCAAAGGTTTTGAGGGCTGGGGCCAACGTCCTGACTTTC	CAWNNPKVLRAGANVLTF
-	TRBJ2-4	15	-	TRBV21-1	TGTGCCAGCAGCCCCCAGGGGGGGAGCAAAAACATTCAGTACTTC	CASSPQGGSKNIQYF
-	TRBJ1-1	13	-	TRBV2	TGTGCCAGCAAGATGGGGAGCGGCACTGAAGCTTTCTTT	CASKMGSGTEAFF
TRBD1	TRBJ1-2	18	-	TRBV11-2	TGTGCCAGCAGCTTAGCGGGACAGACACGTCGGATTAACTATGGCTACACCTTC	CASSLAGQTRRINYGYTF
TRBD2	TRBJ2-1	14	-	TRBV19	TGTGCCAGTAATCAGCGGGAGAGCCACAATGAGCAGTTCTTC	CASNQRESHNEQFF
-	TRBJ1-2	15	-	TRBV2	TGTGCCAGCAGTCCCATCCTAACAGGGCTGGGTGGCTACACCTTC	CASSPILTGLGGYTF
-	TRBJ2-6	14	-	TRBV2	TGTGCCAGCCAGGTGCAACCCGGGGCCAACGTCCTGACTTTC	CASQVQPGANVLTF
-	TRBJ1-2	12	once	TRBV7-9	TGTGCCAGCAGCGTCGACAGCTGGGGCTACACCTTC	CASSVDSWGYTF
-	TRBJ2-1	16	-	TRBV11-3	TGTGCCAGCAGCTTAGTAGGGAGGACCTCCTACAATGAGCAGTTCTTC	CASSLVGRTSYNEQFF
TRBD2	TRBJ2-3	16	-	TRBV11-2	TGTGCCAGCAGCGCGGCTAGCGGGGGCCTCACAGATACGCAGTATTTT	CASSAASGGLTDTQYF
TRBD1	TRBJ1-3	14	-	TRBV28	TGTGCCACTCGGCACAGGGGCTTAGCGAACACCATATATTTT	CATRHRGLANTIYF
-	TRBJ1-2	14	-	TRBV30	TGTGCCTGGAGTGCCGTGGGCAGGAACTATGGCTACACCTTC	CAWSAVGRNYGYTF
TRBD2	TRBJ2-1	13	few	TRBV19	TGTGCCAGTAGTATCGGGGGGAACAATGAGCAGTTCTTC	CASSIGGNNEQFF
TRBD1	TRBJ2-7	15	-	TRBV4-1	TGCGCCAGCAGCGCTTCCGGGACAGGGCGCGACGAGCAGTACTTC	CASSASGTGRDEQYF
-	TRBJ2-6	16	-	TRBV18	TGTGCCAGCTCACTCTCCGAGGGAGCCGGGGCCAACGTCCTGACTTTC	CASSLSEGAGANVLTF
-	TRBJ2-5	13	-	TRBV11-3	TGTGCCAGCAGCTTATTAGTGACAACGTCCCAGTACTTC	CASSLLVTTSQYF
-	TRBJ2-5	12	-	TRBV20-1	TGCAGTGCTAGTCTAGGGGGAGAGACCCAGTACTTC	CSASLGGETQYF
-	TRBJ1-1	14	-	TRBV5-1	TGCGCCAGCAGCTTGGCGCGCAGAGACACTGAAGCTTTCTTT	CASSLARRDTEAFF
-	TRBJ1-2	18	-	TRBV19	TGTGCCAGTAGTACCCGCGGGCCCTGGGGCAGCAGGGGAAATGGCTACACCTTC	CASSTRGPWGSRGNGYTF
-	TRBJ1-2	16	-	TRBV30	TGTGCCTGGACCGCTCCAACTTGGGGCAGGGGCTATGGCTACACCTTC	CAWTAPTWGRGYGYTF
TRBD2	TRBJ2-1	15	-	TRBV2	TGTGCCACCCAAAGGCGACTAGCGGTTTACAATGAGCAGTTCTTC	CATQRRLAVYNEQFF